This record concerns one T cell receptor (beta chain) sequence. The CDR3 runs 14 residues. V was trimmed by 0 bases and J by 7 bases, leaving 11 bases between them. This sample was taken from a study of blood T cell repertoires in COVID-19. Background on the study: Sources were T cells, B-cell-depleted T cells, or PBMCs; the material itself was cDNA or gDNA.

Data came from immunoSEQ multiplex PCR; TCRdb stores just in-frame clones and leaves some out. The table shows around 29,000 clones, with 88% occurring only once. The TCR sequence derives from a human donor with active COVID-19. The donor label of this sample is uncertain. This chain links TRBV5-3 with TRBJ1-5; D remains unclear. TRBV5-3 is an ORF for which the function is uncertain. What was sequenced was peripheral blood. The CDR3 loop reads CARSLAPFRQPQHF. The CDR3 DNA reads TGTGCCAGAAGCTTGGCCCCATTCAGGCAGCCCCAGCATTTT.